Listed below are T cell receptor beta chains from one sample, sequenced in a study of CD8+ T cells in alopecia areata. Using immunoSEQ multiplex PCR, the repertoire was profiled, and TCRdb retains in-frame clones only, with some absent. The sample holds about 200,000 clones, roughly three fifths seen once. Material for sequencing was CD8+ T cells sorted from blood. All receptors come from a human donor in good health. Each CDR3 is given with its conserved first and last residue. D genes are given only for firm matches. Clone size is not always given. Where it is, it says once, few, many or a class for expanded clones.

-	few	TRBV7-9	TRBJ1-2	14	CASSRATANYGYTF	TGTGCCAGCAGCCGAGCGACAGCGAACTATGGCTACACCTTC
-	-	TRBV2	TRBJ1-1	14	CASLRTPQNTEAFF	TGTGCCAGCCTTCGGACACCTCAGAACACTGAAGCTTTCTTT
-	-	TRBV7-9	TRBJ1-2	12	CASSSGGYGYTF	TGTGCCAGCAGCTCGGGGGGCTATGGCTACACCTTC
TRBD2	-	TRBV5-1	TRBJ2-1	14	CASSLASGGNEQFF	TGCGCCAGCAGCTTGGCTAGCGGGGGAAATGAGCAGTTCTTC
TRBD2	few	TRBV7-9	TRBJ2-1	16	CASRETSGSYYNEQFF	TGTGCCAGCAGGGAAACTAGCGGATCCTATTACAATGAGCAGTTCTTC
-	-	TRBV6-5	TRBJ1-2	16	CASSYSGSGAGYGYTF	TGTGCCAGCAGTTACTCGGGATCGGGGGCAGGCTATGGCTACACCTTC
-	once	TRBV5-1	TRBJ2-1	14	CASSLAGTYNEQFF	TGCGCCAGCAGCTTGGCCGGGACCTACAATGAGCAGTTCTTC
-	-	TRBV5-6	TRBJ2-7	14	CASSLGGKLLEQYF	TGTGCCAGCAGCTTAGGCGGAAAACTTCTCGAGCAGTACTTC
-	few	TRBV7-9	TRBJ2-1	14	CASSLVGFSNEQFF	TGTGCCAGCAGCTTAGTGGGCTTCTCGAATGAGCAGTTCTTC
-	few	TRBV29-1	TRBJ2-5	12	CSVPQGTETQYF	TGCAGCGTTCCCCAGGGTACGGAGACCCAGTACTTC
-	-	TRBV29-1	TRBJ1-1	11	CSVERTAEAFF	TGCAGCGTTGAACGGACAGCAGAAGCTTTCTTT
-	-	TRBV6-5	TRBJ2-7	14	CAVTARLSDGEQYF	TGTGCCGTCACTGCCCGACTTTCGGACGGGGAGCAGTACTTC
-	-	TRBV15	TRBJ2-5	15	CATSMDRVVMETQYF	TGTGCCACCAGCATGGACCGGGTGGTCATGGAGACCCAGTACTTC
TRBD2	-	TRBV2	TRBJ2-3	15	CASATGTTPLDTQYF	TGTGCCAGCGCGACCGGGACTACCCCGTTGGATACGCAGTATTTT
-	-	TRBV21-1	TRBJ1-4	16	CASSNRDPKRPGKLFF	TGTGCCAGCAGCAACCGGGACCCGAAGCGACCGGGGAAACTGTTTTTT
-	-	TRBV19	TRBJ2-1	13	CASSMGRNTEQFF	TGTGCCAGTAGTATGGGACGTAACACTGAGCAGTTCTTC
-	-	TRBV5-6	TRBJ1-1	15	CASSFVGTLNTEAFF	TGTGCCAGCAGCTTCGTAGGGACACTGAACACTGAAGCTTTCTTT
-	few	TRBV28	TRBJ1-2	15	CASRGGQGANYGYTF	TGTGCCAGTAGAGGGGGGCAGGGAGCTAACTATGGCTACACCTTC
TRBD1	-	TRBV13	TRBJ1-6	15	CASSVDRALASPLHF	TGTGCCAGCAGCGTGGACAGGGCGCTTGCTTCACCCCTCCACTTT
TRBD2	-	TRBV2	TRBJ2-1	17	CASSGVLAGPSYNEQFF	TGTGCCAGCAGTGGGGTTCTAGCGGGGCCCTCCTACAATGAGCAGTTCTTC
-	-	TRBV7-2	TRBJ2-2	17	CASSRPREDVNTGELFF	TGTGCCAGCAGCCGGCCGAGGGAGGATGTGAACACCGGGGAGCTGTTTTTT
TRBD2	-	TRBV5-4	TRBJ2-1	19	CASSPGLAGSGSSYNEQFF	TGTGCCAGCAGTCCGGGACTAGCGGGGTCCGGCTCTTCCTACAATGAGCAGTTCTTC
-	-	TRBV2	TRBJ1-1	11	CATYRAAEAFF	TGTGCCACATACAGGGCGGCTGAAGCTTTCTTT
TRBD1	-	TRBV7-2	TRBJ1-6	15	CASSERDSLNSPLHF	TGTGCCAGCAGCGAACGGGACAGCCTTAATTCACCCCTCCACTTT
-	few	TRBV7-8	TRBJ1-1	13	CASSQFRDTEAFF	TGTGCCAGCTCCCAGTTCAGGGACACTGAAGCTTTCTTT
-	-	TRBV29-1	TRBJ1-1	11	CSVRAASEAFF	TGCAGCGTTCGGGCTGCGTCCGAAGCTTTCTTT
TRBD2	-	TRBV13	TRBJ2-1	17	CASSPSAGLAGRNEQFF	TGTGCCAGCAGCCCCTCTGCGGGGCTAGCGGGCCGCAATGAGCAGTTCTTC
-	-	TRBV7-9	TRBJ2-7	12	CASSLPGAGQYF	TGTGCCAGCAGCTTACCCGGGGCGGGGCAGTACTTC
-	few	TRBV30	TRBJ2-1	14	CAWSVGNSYNEQFF	TGTGCCTGGAGTGTGGGTAACTCCTACAATGAGCAGTTCTTC
-	-	TRBV9	TRBJ1-1	14	CASSVEGVSTEAFF	TGTGCCAGCAGCGTAGAAGGGGTTAGCACTGAAGCTTTCTTT
-	-	TRBV5-6	TRBJ1-1	15	CASSLEARRDTEAFF	TGTGCCAGCAGCTTGGAGGCGAGACGGGACACTGAAGCTTTCTTT
-	-	TRBV12-5	TRBJ2-1	12	CASGLLLTEQFF	TGTGCTAGTGGTTTGCTTTTGACAGAGCAGTTCTTC
TRBD1	-	TRBV11-2	TRBJ2-5	14	CASSSTGYQETQYF	TGTGCCAGCAGCTCGACAGGGTACCAAGAGACCCAGTACTTC
TRBD1	-	TRBV15	TRBJ2-1	14	CATQTGAAYNEQFF	TGTGCCACCCAGACAGGGGCCGCATACAATGAGCAGTTCTTC
-	-	TRBV27	TRBJ2-1	14	CASRRPSSYNEQFF	TGTGCCAGCCGGAGACCCAGCTCCTACAATGAGCAGTTCTTC
TRBD1	-	TRBV19	TRBJ2-3	15	CASSLGTGGADTQYF	TGTGCCAGTAGTTTAGGGACAGGGGGCGCGGATACGCAGTATTTT
-	-	TRBV6-6	TRBJ2-3	13	CASSYTERDTQYF	TGTGCCAGCAGTTACACCGAGAGAGATACGCAGTATTTT
TRBD2	-	TRBV19	TRBJ2-1	15	CASSILAGGSDEQFF	TGTGCCAGTAGTATTTTAGCGGGGGGATCTGATGAGCAGTTCTTC
TRBD1	-	TRBV7-9	TRBJ2-7	17	CASSPPGQKTVDYEQYF	TGTGCCAGCAGCCCGCCGGGACAGAAGACCGTAGACTACGAGCAGTACTTC
-	few	TRBV27	TRBJ1-6	16	CASSLGGTRHNSPLHF	TGTGCCAGCAGTTTAGGTGGGACCAGGCATAATTCACCCCTCCACTTT
TRBD1	-	TRBV14	TRBJ2-1	15	CASSLRQGVGNEQFF	TGTGCCAGCAGCTTGCGACAGGGGGTAGGCAATGAGCAGTTCTTC
-	-	TRBV30	TRBJ1-3	16	CAWQSGDVYSGNTIYF	TGTGCCTGGCAGTCAGGGGACGTCTACTCTGGAAACACCATATATTTT
TRBD2	-	TRBV9	TRBJ2-1	16	CASSGLAGESYNEQFF	TGTGCCAGCAGCGGATTAGCGGGGGAGTCCTACAATGAGCAGTTCTTC
-	-	TRBV29-1	TRBJ1-2	12	CSVVEGSYGYTF	TGCAGCGTTGTAGAGGGCTCCTATGGCTACACCTTC
TRBD1	-	TRBV11-2	TRBJ2-7	17	CASSLDRGTELLYEQYF	TGTGCCAGCAGCTTAGATAGGGGGACAGAACTCCTCTACGAGCAGTACTTC
TRBD2	once	TRBV13	TRBJ2-5	14	CASSLVTSTETQYF	TGTGCCAGCAGCTTGGTGACTAGCACGGAGACCCAGTACTTC
-	-	TRBV27	TRBJ2-3	15	CASKPQGMGTDTQYF	TGTGCCAGCAAGCCTCAGGGAATGGGGACAGATACGCAGTATTTT
-	-	TRBV5-1	TRBJ2-5	14	CASSPAMGQETQYF	TGCGCCAGCAGTCCCGCGATGGGACAAGAGACCCAGTACTTC
-	-	TRBV4-1	TRBJ2-7	14	CASSQAVSSYEQYF	TGCGCCAGCAGCCAGGCGGTGAGCTCCTACGAGCAGTACTTC
-	-	TRBV11-2	TRBJ2-1	16	CASSLDPRIFYNEQFF	TGTGCCAGCAGCTTAGATCCGAGGATTTTCTACAATGAGCAGTTCTTC
-	once	TRBV13	TRBJ1-5	13	CASSLGISPPQHF	TGTGCCAGCAGCCTAGGTATTTCCCCGCCCCAGCATTTT
TRBD1	few	TRBV5-6	TRBJ2-6	17	CASSWDSEPSGANVLTF	TGTGCCAGCAGCTGGGACAGTGAACCCTCTGGGGCCAACGTCCTGACTTTC
TRBD1	-	TRBV11-2	TRBJ2-1	10	CATGGNEQFF	TGTGCCACAGGGGGAAATGAGCAGTTCTTC
TRBD2	-	TRBV10-2	TRBJ2-3	11	CASSRGEGQYF	TGCGCCAGCAGCCGGGGGGAGGGGCAGTATTTT